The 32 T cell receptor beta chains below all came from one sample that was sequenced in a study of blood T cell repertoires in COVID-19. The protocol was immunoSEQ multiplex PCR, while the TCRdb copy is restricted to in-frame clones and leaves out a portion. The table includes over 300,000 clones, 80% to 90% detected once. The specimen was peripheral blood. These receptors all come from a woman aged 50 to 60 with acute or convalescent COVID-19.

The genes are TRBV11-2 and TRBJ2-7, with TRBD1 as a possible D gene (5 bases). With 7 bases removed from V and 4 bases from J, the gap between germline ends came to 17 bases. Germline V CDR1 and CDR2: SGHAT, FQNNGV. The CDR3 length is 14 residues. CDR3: CASTSGYFWYEQYV. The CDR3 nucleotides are TGTGCCAGCACCTCAGGGTACTTTTGGTACGAGCAGTACGTC.

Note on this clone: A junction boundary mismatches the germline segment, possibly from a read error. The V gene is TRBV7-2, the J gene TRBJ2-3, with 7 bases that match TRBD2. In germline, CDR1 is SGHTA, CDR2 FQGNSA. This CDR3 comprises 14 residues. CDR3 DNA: TGTGCCAGCAGCCTAGCGGCTCCGCCAGATACGCAGTATTTT. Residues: CASSLAAPPDTQYF.

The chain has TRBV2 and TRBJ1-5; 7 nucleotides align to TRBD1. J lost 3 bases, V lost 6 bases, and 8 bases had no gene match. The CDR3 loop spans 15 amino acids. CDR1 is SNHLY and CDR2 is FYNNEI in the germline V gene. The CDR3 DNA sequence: TGTGCCAGCAGCATCATTGGGACAGACAATCAGCCCCAGCATTTT. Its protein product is CASSIIGTDNQPQHF.

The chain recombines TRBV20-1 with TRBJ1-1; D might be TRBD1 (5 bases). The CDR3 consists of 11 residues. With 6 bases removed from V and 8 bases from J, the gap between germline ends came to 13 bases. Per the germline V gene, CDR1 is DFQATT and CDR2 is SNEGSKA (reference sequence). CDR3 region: CSAPRQPEAFF. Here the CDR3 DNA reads TGCAGTGCCCCCCGACAGCCAGAAGCTTTCTTT.

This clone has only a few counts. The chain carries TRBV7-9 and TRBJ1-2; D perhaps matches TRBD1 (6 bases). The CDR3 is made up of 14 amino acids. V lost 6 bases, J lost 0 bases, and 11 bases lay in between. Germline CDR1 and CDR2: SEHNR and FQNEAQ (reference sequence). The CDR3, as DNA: TGTGCCAGCAGTCCTACAGGGTCTAACTATGGCTACACCTTC. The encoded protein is CASSPTGSNYGYTF.

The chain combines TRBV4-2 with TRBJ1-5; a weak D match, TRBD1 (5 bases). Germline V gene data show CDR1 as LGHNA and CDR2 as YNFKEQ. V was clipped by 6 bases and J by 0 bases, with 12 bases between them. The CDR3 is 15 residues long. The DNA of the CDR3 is TGTGCCAGCAGGTCGACAGTGATTAGCAATCAGCCCCAGCATTTT. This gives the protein CASRSTVISNQPQHF.

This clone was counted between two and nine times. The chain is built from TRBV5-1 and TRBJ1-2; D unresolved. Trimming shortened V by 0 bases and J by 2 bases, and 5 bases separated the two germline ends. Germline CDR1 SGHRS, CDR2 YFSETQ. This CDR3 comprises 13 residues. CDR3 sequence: CASSLDGNYGYTF. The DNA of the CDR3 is TGCGCCAGCAGCTTGGACGGGAACTATGGCTACACCTTC.

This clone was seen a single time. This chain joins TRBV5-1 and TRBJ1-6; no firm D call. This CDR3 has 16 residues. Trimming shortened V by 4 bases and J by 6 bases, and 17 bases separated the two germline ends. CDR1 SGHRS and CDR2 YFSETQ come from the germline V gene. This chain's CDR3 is CASSVGSSASNSPLHF. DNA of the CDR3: TGCGCCAGCAGCGTTGGGAGTTCGGCCTCTAATTCACCCCTCCACTTT.

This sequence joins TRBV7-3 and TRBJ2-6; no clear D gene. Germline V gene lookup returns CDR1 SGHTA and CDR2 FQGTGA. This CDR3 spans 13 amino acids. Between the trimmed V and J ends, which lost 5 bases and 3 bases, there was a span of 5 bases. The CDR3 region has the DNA TGTGCCAGCAGCCTCCGTGGGGCCAACGTCCTGACTTTC. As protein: CASSLRGANVLTF. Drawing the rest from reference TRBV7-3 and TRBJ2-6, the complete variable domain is GAGVSQTPSNKVTEKGKYVELRCDPISGHTALYWYRQSLGQGPEFLIYFQGTGAADDSGLPNDRFFAVRPEGSVSTLKIQRTERGDSAVYLCASSLRGANVLTFGAGSRLTVL.

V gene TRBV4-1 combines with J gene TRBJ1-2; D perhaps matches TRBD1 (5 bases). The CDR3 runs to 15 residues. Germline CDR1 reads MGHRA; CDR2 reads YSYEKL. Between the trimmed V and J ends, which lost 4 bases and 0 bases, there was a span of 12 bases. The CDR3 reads CASSRGREANYGYTF. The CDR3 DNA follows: TGCGCCAGCAGCCGGGGCAGGGAAGCTAACTATGGCTACACCTTC.

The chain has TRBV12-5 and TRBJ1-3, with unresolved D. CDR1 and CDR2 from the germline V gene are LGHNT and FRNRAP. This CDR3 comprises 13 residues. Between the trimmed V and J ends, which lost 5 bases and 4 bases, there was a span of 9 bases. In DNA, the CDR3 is TGTGCTAGTGGTCCGGGGTTCGGAAACACCATATATTTT. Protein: CASGPGFGNTIYF.

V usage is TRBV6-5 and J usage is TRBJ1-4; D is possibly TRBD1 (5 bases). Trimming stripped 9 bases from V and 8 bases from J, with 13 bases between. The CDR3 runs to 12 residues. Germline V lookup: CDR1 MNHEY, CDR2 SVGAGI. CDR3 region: CARDGGKEKLFF. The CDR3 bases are TGTGCCAGGGACGGGGGGAAGGAAAAACTGTTTTTT.

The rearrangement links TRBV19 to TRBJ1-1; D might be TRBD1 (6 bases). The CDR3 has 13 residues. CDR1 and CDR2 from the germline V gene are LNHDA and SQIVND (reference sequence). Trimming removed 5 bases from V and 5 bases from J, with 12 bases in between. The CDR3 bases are TGTGCCAGTAGTTCCCTCGGGACAACTGAAGCTTTCTTT. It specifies CASSSLGTTEAFF.

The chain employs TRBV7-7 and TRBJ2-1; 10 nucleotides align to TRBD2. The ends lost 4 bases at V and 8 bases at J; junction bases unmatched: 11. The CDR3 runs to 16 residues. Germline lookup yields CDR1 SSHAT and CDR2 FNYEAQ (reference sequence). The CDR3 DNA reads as TGTGCCAGCAGCTCCGGAGTAGCGGGGGGCAGGGATGAGCAGTTCTTC. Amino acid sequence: CASSSGVAGGRDEQFF.

The CDR3 protein is CASSSPGKEETQYF. For the CDR3, the DNA is TGTGCCAGCAGTTCTCCAGGGAAGGAGGAGACCCAGTACTTC. This chain joins TRBV6-5 and TRBJ2-5, with D possibly matching TRBD1 (5 bases). There are 14 residues in the CDR3. The V gene lost 4 bases and the J gene lost 5 bases, with 14 bases spanning the gap. Germline-derived CDR1 and CDR2 are MNHEY and SVGAGI.

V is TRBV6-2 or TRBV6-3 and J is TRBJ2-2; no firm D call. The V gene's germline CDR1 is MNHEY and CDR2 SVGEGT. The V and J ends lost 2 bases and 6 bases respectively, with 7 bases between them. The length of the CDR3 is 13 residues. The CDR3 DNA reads TGTGCCAGCAGTTACCCCTACTCCGGGGAGCTGTTTTTT. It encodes CASSYPYSGELFF.

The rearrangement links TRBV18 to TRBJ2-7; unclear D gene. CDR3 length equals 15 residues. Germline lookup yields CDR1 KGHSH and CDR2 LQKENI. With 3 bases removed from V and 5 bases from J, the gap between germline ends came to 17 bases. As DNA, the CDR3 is TGTGCCAGCTCACCGGTGACAAATGCCCCCGACGAGCAGTACTTC. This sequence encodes CASSPVTNAPDEQYF.

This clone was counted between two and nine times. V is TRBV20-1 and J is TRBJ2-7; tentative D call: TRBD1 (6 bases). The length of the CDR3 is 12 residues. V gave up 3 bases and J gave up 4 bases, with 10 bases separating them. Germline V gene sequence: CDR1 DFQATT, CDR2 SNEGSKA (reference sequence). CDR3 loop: CSASTGKYEQYF. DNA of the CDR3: TGCAGTGCTAGTACAGGGAAGTACGAGCAGTACTTC.

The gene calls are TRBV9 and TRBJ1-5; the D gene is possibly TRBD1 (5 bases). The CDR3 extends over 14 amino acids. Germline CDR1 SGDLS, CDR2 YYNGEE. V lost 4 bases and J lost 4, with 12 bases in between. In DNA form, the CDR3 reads TGTGCCAGCAGCCCGGGGGTTGGGAATCAGCCCCAGCATTTT. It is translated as CASSPGVGNQPQHF.

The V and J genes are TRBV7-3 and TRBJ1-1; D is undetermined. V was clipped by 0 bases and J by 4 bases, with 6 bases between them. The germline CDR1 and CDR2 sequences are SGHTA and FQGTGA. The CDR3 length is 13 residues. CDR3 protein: CASSLTGRTEAFF. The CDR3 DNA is TGTGCCAGCAGCTTAACGGGCCGCACTGAAGCTTTCTTT.

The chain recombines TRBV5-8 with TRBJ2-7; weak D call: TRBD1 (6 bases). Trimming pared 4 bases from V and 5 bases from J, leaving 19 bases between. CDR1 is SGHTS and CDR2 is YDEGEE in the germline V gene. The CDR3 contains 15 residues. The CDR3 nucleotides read TGTGCCAGCAGCCGGATCCAGACAGGATCTAACGAGCAGTACGTC. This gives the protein CASSRIQTGSNEQYV.

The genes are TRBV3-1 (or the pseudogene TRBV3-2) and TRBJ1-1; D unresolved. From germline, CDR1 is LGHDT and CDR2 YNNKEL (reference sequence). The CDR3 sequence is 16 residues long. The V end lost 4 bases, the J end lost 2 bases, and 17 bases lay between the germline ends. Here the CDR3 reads CASSLLPPGFNTEAFF. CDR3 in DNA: TGTGCCAGCAGCCTGCTACCCCCGGGTTTTAACACTGAAGCTTTCTTT.

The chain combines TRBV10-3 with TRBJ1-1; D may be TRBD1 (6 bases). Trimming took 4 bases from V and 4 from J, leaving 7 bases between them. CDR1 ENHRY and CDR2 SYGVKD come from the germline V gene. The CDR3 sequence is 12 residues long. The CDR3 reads CAISAGATEAFF. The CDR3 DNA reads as TGTGCCATCAGTGCAGGGGCCACTGAAGCTTTCTTT.

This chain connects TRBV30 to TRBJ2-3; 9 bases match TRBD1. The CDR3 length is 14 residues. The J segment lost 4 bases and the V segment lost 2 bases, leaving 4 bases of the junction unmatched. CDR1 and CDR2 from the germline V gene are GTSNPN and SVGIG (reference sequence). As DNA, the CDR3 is TGTGCCTGGAGTAGGGACAGGGTGGCAGATACGCAGTATTTT. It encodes CAWSRDRVADTQYF.

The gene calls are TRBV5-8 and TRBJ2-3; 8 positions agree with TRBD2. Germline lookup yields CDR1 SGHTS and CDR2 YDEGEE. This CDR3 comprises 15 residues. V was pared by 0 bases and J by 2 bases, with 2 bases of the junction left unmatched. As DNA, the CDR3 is TGTGCCAGCAGCTTGGCTAGCGGGTACACAGATACGCAGTATTTT. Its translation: CASSLASGYTDTQYF.

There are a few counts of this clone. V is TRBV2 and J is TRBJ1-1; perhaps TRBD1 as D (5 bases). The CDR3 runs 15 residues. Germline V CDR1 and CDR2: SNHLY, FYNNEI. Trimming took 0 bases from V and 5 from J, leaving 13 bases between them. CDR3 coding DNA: TGTGCCAGCAGTGAAGCGAGCAGGGTAAGGACTGAAGCTTTCTTT. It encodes CASSEASRVRTEAFF.

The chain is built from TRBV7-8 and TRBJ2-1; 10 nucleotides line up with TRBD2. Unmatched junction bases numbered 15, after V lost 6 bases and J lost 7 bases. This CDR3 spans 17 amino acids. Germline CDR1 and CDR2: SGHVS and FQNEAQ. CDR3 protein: CASRALAGATATNEQFF. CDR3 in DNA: TGTGCCAGCAGGGCTCTAGCGGGAGCGACGGCGACGAATGAGCAGTTCTTC.

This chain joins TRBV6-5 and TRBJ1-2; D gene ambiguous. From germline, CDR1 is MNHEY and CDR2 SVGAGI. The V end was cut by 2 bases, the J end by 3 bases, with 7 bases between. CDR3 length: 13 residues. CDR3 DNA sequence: TGTGCCAGCAGTTACGGAGTGGACTATGGCTACACCTTC. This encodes CASSYGVDYGYTF.

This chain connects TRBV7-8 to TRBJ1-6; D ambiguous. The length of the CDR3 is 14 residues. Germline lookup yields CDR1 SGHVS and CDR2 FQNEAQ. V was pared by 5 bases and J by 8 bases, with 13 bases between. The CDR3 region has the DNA TGTGCCAGCAGCCCCGACACAAGTTATTCACCCCTCCACTTT. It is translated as CASSPDTSYSPLHF. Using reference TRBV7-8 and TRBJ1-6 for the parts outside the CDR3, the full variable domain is GAGVSQSPRYKVAKRGQDVALRCDPISGHVSLFWYQQALGQGPEFLTYFQNEAQLDKSGLPSDRFFAERPEGSVSTLKIQRTQQEDSAVYLCASSPDTSYSPLHFGNGTRLTVT.

The CDR3 here is CASSSRTGLGSEAFF. In DNA form, the CDR3 reads TGTGCCAGCAGCTCCCGGACAGGGTTAGGTTCTGAAGCTTTCTTT. The rearrangement uses TRBV7-8 and TRBJ1-1; 8 bases map to TRBD1. J gave up 6 bases and V 4 bases, and 10 bases lay outside the gene matches. Germline V gene data show CDR1 as SGHVS and CDR2 as FQNEAQ. This CDR3 has 15 amino acids.

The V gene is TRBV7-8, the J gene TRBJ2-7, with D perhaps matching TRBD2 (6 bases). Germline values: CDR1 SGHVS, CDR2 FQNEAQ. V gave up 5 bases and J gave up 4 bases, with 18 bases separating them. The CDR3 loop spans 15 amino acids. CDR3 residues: CASSLLRGNTYEQYV. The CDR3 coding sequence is TGTGCCAGCAGCCTCCTTCGGGGGAATACGTACGAGCAGTACGTC.

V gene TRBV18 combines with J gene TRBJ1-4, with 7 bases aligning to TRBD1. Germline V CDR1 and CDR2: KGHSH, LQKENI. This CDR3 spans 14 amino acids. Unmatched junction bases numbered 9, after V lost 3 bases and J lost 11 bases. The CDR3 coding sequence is TGTGCCAGCTCACCTGGGACAGCGGAAGGGAAACTGTTTTTT. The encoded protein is CASSPGTAEGKLFF.